Listed below are T cell receptor beta chains from one sample, sequenced in a study of lymphopenia after photon versus proton radiotherapy. Profiling relied on immunoSEQ multiplex PCR, and the TCRdb table lists in-frame clones only, not all of them. Of around 63,000 clones in the sample, about 87% were seen once. The starting material was peripheral blood, obtained from a patient treated with proton-based radiotherapy. Receptors were obtained from a man older than 75 with esophageal cancer. CDR3s include the opening cysteine and the closing phenylalanine or tryptophan. D genes are given only for firm matches. Where a row states a size, it is once, few, many or the class of an expanded clone; other rows omit it.

J: TRBJ2-5
size: .
V: TRBV12-5
D: TRBD1
DNA: TGTGCTAGTGGTTTGGTACGACAGGGTCTGGGTGATTGGGAGACCCAGTACTTC
CDR3: CASGLVRQGLGDWETQYF

J: TRBJ2-7
size: .
V: TRBV5-1
D: .
DNA: TGCGCCAGCACCTCGGGCGGGAACTCCTACGAGCAGTACTTC
CDR3: CASTSGGNSYEQYF

J: TRBJ2-3
size: .
V: TRBV2
D: TRBD1
DNA: TGTGCCACCTCCGGGACAGATGTCACAGATACGCAGTATTTT
CDR3: CATSGTDVTDTQYF

J: TRBJ1-5
size: .
V: TRBV18
D: .
DNA: TGTGCCAGCTCACCCTCGGGAGGCAGCAATCAGCCCCAGCATTTT
CDR3: CASSPSGGSNQPQHF

J: TRBJ2-5
size: .
V: TRBV5-1
D: TRBD1
DNA: TGCGCCAGCAGCTTGGCCGGGACAGGGGAAGAGACCCAGTACTTC
CDR3: CASSLAGTGEETQYF

J: TRBJ2-2
size: .
V: TRBV18
D: TRBD1
DNA: TGTGCCAGCTCACCCAACAGGGGGCTTGGGAACACCGGGGAGCTGTTTTTT
CDR3: CASSPNRGLGNTGELFF

J: TRBJ2-2
size: .
V: TRBV18
D: .
DNA: TGTGCCAGCTCACCCTCCTCGGACAGCTACACCGGGGAGCTGTTTTTT
CDR3: CASSPSSDSYTGELFF

J: TRBJ2-1
size: .
V: TRBV2
D: TRBD2
DNA: TGTGCCAGCAGTGAGGGGACTACCCAGTTCTTC
CDR3: CASSEGTTQFF

J: TRBJ2-7
size: few
V: TRBV14
D: TRBD1
DNA: TGTGCCAGCAGCCAAACCGGGACAGCCTCGTACGAGCAGTACTTC
CDR3: CASSQTGTASYEQYF

J: TRBJ1-1
size: .
V: TRBV7-9
D: .
DNA: TGTGCCAGCGGGTGGCAGGGTATAATTCACACTGAAGCTTTCTTT
CDR3: CASGWQGIIHTEAFF

J: TRBJ2-3
size: .
V: TRBV29-1
D: TRBD1
DNA: TGCAGCGCCGTGGGCAGGGGGTTTAGCACAGATACGCAGTATTTT
CDR3: CSAVGRGFSTDTQYF

J: TRBJ2-7
size: .
V: TRBV6-6
D: TRBD1
DNA: TGTGCCAGCAGTTTCCCACCGGGACAGGGTATTGACGAGCAGTACTTC
CDR3: CASSFPPGQGIDEQYF

J: TRBJ2-2
size: .
V: TRBV4-2
D: .
DNA: TGTGCCAGCAGCCAAGTTGGTCAGATGAACACCGGGGAGCTGTTTTTT
CDR3: CASSQVGQMNTGELFF

J: TRBJ2-7
size: .
V: TRBV11-3
D: .
DNA: TGTGCCAGCAGCGGGCAGGGCGTGTTCGAGCAGTACTTC
CDR3: CASSGQGVFEQYF

J: TRBJ2-3
size: .
V: TRBV27
D: .
DNA: TGTGCCAGCAGTTTGGGGGTCAGGGGCGCAGATACGCAGTATTTT
CDR3: CASSLGVRGADTQYF